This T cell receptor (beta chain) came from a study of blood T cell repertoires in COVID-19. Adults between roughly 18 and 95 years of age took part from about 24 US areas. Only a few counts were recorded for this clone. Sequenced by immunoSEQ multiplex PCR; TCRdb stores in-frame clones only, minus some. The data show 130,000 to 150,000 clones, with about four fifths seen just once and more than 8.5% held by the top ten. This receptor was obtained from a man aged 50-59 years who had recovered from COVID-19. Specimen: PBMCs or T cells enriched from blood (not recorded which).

DNA for the CDR3: TGTGCCATCAGTGAGGAGGTCTGGGGGCCCCGAAGGACTGAAGCTTTCTTT. Protein: CAISEEVWGPRRTEAFF. V and J are TRBV10-3 and TRBJ1-1, with D perhaps matching TRBD1 (6 bases). Germline-derived CDR1 and CDR2 are ENHRY and SYGVKD. Trimming pared 2 bases from V and 5 bases from J, leaving 21 bases between. This CDR3 is 17 amino acids long.